A single sample is the source of the 14 T cell receptor beta chains below, sequenced in a study of PD-1 blockade in classical Hodgkin lymphoma. Every patient experienced relapse after autologous stem cell transplantation, and brentuximab vedotin exposure varied. The assay was immunoSEQ multiplex PCR, and TCRdb's table has in-frame clones only and misses some. Found here are 13,000 to 15,000 clones, around 88% of them singletons; the top ten hold 20% to 25%. Here the sequenced sample was peripheral blood mononuclear cells (PBMCs), taken before the second cycle of nivolumab. All receptors come from a human donor with classical Hodgkin lymphoma.

CDR3 DNA sequence: TGTGCCATCAGTGCGCCGGCGGGGCTCGGGCCTGAAGCTTTCTTT. Its protein is CAISAPAGLGPEAFF. The chain has TRBV10-3 and TRBJ1-1; possibly TRBD1 for D (5 bases). The V end was cut by 4 bases, the J end by 6 bases, with 18 bases between. The germline gives CDR1 ENHRY, CDR2 SYGVKD. The CDR3 length is 15 residues.

The V call is TRBV9, the J call TRBJ2-7; unclear D gene. This CDR3 contains 14 residues. Per the germline V gene, CDR1 is SGDLS and CDR2 is YYNGEE. V lost 0 bases and J lost 1, with 8 bases in between. The chain's CDR3 is CASSVDLGSYEQYF. The CDR3 coding sequence is TGTGCCAGCAGCGTAGATTTAGGTTCCTACGAGCAGTACTTC.

This rearrangement joins TRBV4-3 to TRBJ1-1; TRBD1 agrees at 9 bases. CDR1 is LGHNA, CDR2 YSLEER, per germline. The ends lost 4 bases at V and 4 bases at J; junction bases unmatched: 7. The CDR3 is made up of 15 amino acids. The CDR3 coding sequence is TGCGCCAGCAGCCGGAGGGACAGGGACTTCACTGAAGCTTTCTTT. Translating it yields CASSRRDRDFTEAFF.

The gene calls are TRBV5-1 and TRBJ2-5; 16 nucleotides agree with TRBD2. Looked up from germline, CDR1 is SGHRS and CDR2 is YFSETQ. This CDR3 has 19 residues. Germline trimming cut 4 bases from V and 4 bases from J; bases unmatched to any gene: 13. CDR3 sequence: CASSPGTSGGAVSSETQYF. As DNA, the CDR3 is TGCGCCAGCAGCCCAGGGACTAGCGGGGGGGCCGTTTCTTCAGAGACCCAGTACTTC.

V usage is TRBV7-2 and J usage is TRBJ2-1; 13 positions match TRBD2. V trimming: 5 bases; J trimming: 7 bases; junction bases outside the gene matches: 5. CDR1 and CDR2 from the germline V gene are SGHTA and FQGNSA. The CDR3 sequence is 15 residues long. CDR3 amino acids: CASSLLAGGRNEQFF. The DNA of the CDR3 is TGTGCCAGCAGCCTACTAGCGGGGGGGCGGAATGAGCAGTTCTTC.

The chain links TRBV5-1 to TRBJ1-5; D is perhaps TRBD1 (5 bases). V was pared by 0 bases and J by 5 bases, with 12 bases between. The germline V gene encodes CDR1 SGHRS and CDR2 YFSETQ. The CDR3 spans 15 residues. CDR3 nucleotide sequence: TGCGCCAGCAGCTTGGTGGGGGGGGACTATCAGCCCCAGCATTTT. It translates to CASSLVGGDYQPQHF.

The rearrangement links TRBV5-1 to TRBJ2-2; D ambiguous. V gave up 1 base and J gave up 4 bases, with 5 bases separating them. The CDR3 sequence is 13 residues long. Germline V CDR1 and CDR2: SGHRS, YFSETQ. The CDR3 spells CASSLWVTGELFF. CDR3 DNA: TGCGCCAGCAGCTTGTGGGTCACCGGGGAGCTGTTTTTT.

The chain is built from TRBV13 and TRBJ1-1; D call uncertain. Germline CDR1 is PRHDT and CDR2 is FYEKMQ (reference sequence). This CDR3 comprises 12 residues. V shed 6 bases and J shed 1 base, with 6 bases lying between them. The CDR3 DNA is TGTGCCAGCAGACGAAAGAACACTGAAGCTTTCTTT. Encoded protein: CASRRKNTEAFF.

V is TRBV10-3 and J is TRBJ2-1; no firm D call. The CDR3 length is 13 residues. The ends were cut back, 3 bases at V and 5 bases at J, with 8 bases in the middle. The germline gives CDR1 ENHRY, CDR2 SYGVKD. CDR3 region: CAISDEWDNEQFF. The CDR3 DNA follows: TGTGCCATCAGTGATGAATGGGACAATGAGCAGTTCTTC.

The chain joins TRBV19 to TRBJ2-5; 7 bases are shared with TRBD2. Germline values: CDR1 LNHDA, CDR2 SQIVND (reference sequence). V trimming: 5 bases; J trimming: 3 bases; junction bases outside the gene matches: 18. The CDR3 loop spans 18 amino acids. For the CDR3, the DNA is TGTGCCAGTAGTCCCGGATTCCAAGCGGGGCAACCAAAAGAGACCCAGTACTTC. Amino acids: CASSPGFQAGQPKETQYF. Full variable domain (missing parts from reference TRBV19 and TRBJ2-5): DGGITQSPKYLFRKEGQNVTLSCEQNLNHDAMYWYRQDPGQGLRLIYYSQIVNDFQKGDIAEGYSVSREKKESFPLTVTSAQKNPTAFYLCASSPGFQAGQPKETQYFGPGTRLLVL.

The chain has TRBV10-1 and TRBJ2-3; 11 bases agree with TRBD2. CDR1 is WNHNN, CDR2 SYGVQD, per germline (reference sequence). V trimming: 5 bases; J trimming: 3 bases; junction bases outside the gene matches: 1. There are 14 residues in the CDR3. CDR3 sequence reads: CASSTSGGTDTQYF. The CDR3 nucleotides read TGCGCCAGCAGTACTAGCGGGGGTACAGATACGCAGTATTTT.

This clone was seen only a few times. The genes are TRBV19 and TRBJ1-2, with D uncertain. The CDR3 is 13 residues long. Germline V lookup: CDR1 LNHDA, CDR2 SQIVND (reference sequence). V was shortened by 3 bases and J by 8 bases, with 13 bases between the two germline ends. The CDR3 DNA reads TGTGCCAGTAGTATCACTGGGGTGAACGGCTACACCTTC. It codes for CASSITGVNGYTF.

There are a few counts of this clone. The J gene is TRBJ2-1, the V gene TRBV7-8; D unresolved. The CDR3 loop spans 14 amino acids. Trimming removed 3 bases from V and 0 bases from J, with 6 bases in between. Germline values: CDR1 SGHVS, CDR2 FQNEAQ. This chain's CDR3 is CASSFQPSYNEQFF. For the CDR3, the DNA is TGTGCCAGCAGCTTTCAGCCCTCCTACAATGAGCAGTTCTTC.

The chain is built from TRBV11-2 and TRBJ1-1, with 7 bases identical to TRBD1. The length of the CDR3 is 14 residues. Germline CDR1 and CDR2: SGHAT and FQNNGV. The junction had 8 bases not matched to a gene; V was cut back by 5 bases and J by 5 bases. DNA for the CDR3: TGTGCCAGCAGCATTGGGGACAGAGAGACTGAAGCTTTCTTT. It encodes CASSIGDRETEAFF.